These T cell receptor beta chains were read from a single sample in a study of T cell repertoires in cytomegalovirus infection. Each CDR3 protein is one row after TCRdb ran MiXCR on the reads. In the table there are 500,000 or so distinct CDR3 sequences, 15% to 20% of which are singletons. The sequenced sample was CD8+ T cells from PBMCs. The receptors stem from a human donor in good health (CMV status not recorded). Some clones in this sample may be carry-over from other donors' samples. Each CDR3 is given with its conserved first and last residue. Fields, in order: clone size, V gene, J gene, D gene, CDR3 DNA, CDR3 protein. A D gene is named only where the DNA matches it firmly. Only some rows state a clone size, as once, few, many or a class for expanded clones.

abundance: few; v_gene: TRBV5-1; j_gene: TRBJ2-2; d_gene: -; CDR3nt: TGCGCCAGCAGCTTGAGCAATGGGGAGCTGTTTTTT; CDR3aa: CASSLSNGELFF
abundance: -; v_gene: TRBV20-1; j_gene: TRBJ1-5; d_gene: -; CDR3nt: TGCAGTGCCATCGACGGGAGGCATCAGCCCCAGCATTTT; CDR3aa: CSAIDGRHQPQHF
abundance: few; v_gene: TRBV6-1; j_gene: TRBJ2-7; d_gene: TRBD2; CDR3nt: TGTGCCTCCCTCGGGGGGGCGGCGTACGAGCAGTACTTC; CDR3aa: CASLGGAAYEQYF
abundance: -; v_gene: TRBV5-1; j_gene: TRBJ2-7; d_gene: -; CDR3nt: TGCGCCAGCGGCCTTACAGAAACCTACGAGCAGTACTTC; CDR3aa: CASGLTETYEQYF
abundance: -; v_gene: TRBV2; j_gene: TRBJ1-5; d_gene: -; CDR3nt: TGTGCCAGCAGGCCACAGGGTACCCAGCCCCAGCATTTT; CDR3aa: CASRPQGTQPQHF
abundance: many; v_gene: TRBV12-3/TRBV12-4; j_gene: TRBJ2-4; d_gene: -; CDR3nt: TGTGCCAGCAGTTTATCTGTGCCAGGGCCTCCCAAAAACATTCAGTACTTC; CDR3aa: CASSLSVPGPPKNIQYF
abundance: -; v_gene: TRBV6-1; j_gene: TRBJ1-5; d_gene: -; CDR3nt: TGTGCCAGCAGTGAAGTGGGGTGGGGGAGCAATCAGCCCCAGCATTTT; CDR3aa: CASSEVGWGSNQPQHF
abundance: many; v_gene: TRBV7-9; j_gene: TRBJ2-1; d_gene: TRBD1; CDR3nt: TGTGCCAGCACCCCCTCCACAGGGGGCAATGAGCAGTTCTTC; CDR3aa: CASTPSTGGNEQFF
abundance: many; v_gene: TRBV28; j_gene: TRBJ2-1; d_gene: -; CDR3nt: TGTGCCAGCAGTCGGTCTATCTACAATGAGCAGTTCTTC; CDR3aa: CASSRSIYNEQFF
abundance: few; v_gene: TRBV19; j_gene: TRBJ2-3; d_gene: -; CDR3nt: TGTGCCAGTAGTATAGGGCAGGGAACCCCAGATACGCAGTATTTT; CDR3aa: CASSIGQGTPDTQYF
abundance: -; v_gene: TRBV5-1; j_gene: TRBJ2-7; d_gene: -; CDR3nt: TGCGCCAGCAGCTGGGGCGGAGGGACCTACGAGCAGTACTTC; CDR3aa: CASSWGGGTYEQYF
abundance: many; v_gene: TRBV7-9; j_gene: TRBJ1-6; d_gene: -; CDR3nt: TGTGCCAGCAGCTCACACAGAAATTCACCCCTCCACTTT; CDR3aa: CASSSHRNSPLHF
abundance: many; v_gene: TRBV6-1; j_gene: TRBJ1-2; d_gene: -; CDR3nt: TGTGCCAGCACCCCTCGGGGTTCTGACTATGGCTACACCTTC; CDR3aa: CASTPRGSDYGYTF
abundance: -; v_gene: TRBV27; j_gene: TRBJ2-6; d_gene: -; CDR3nt: TGTGCCAGCAGTTTTCGTTCTGGGGCCAACGTCCTGACTTTC; CDR3aa: CASSFRSGANVLTF
abundance: few; v_gene: TRBV4-2; j_gene: TRBJ2-7; d_gene: TRBD2; CDR3nt: TGTGCCAGCAGCCGGGGGGGGGACGACTACGAGCAGTACTTC; CDR3aa: CASSRGGDDYEQYF
abundance: many; v_gene: TRBV7-2; j_gene: TRBJ2-1; d_gene: TRBD2; CDR3nt: TGTGCCAGCAGCTGGACTAGCGGGAGTACCCCCTACAATGAGCAGTTCTTC; CDR3aa: CASSWTSGSTPYNEQFF
abundance: -; v_gene: TRBV20-1; j_gene: TRBJ2-7; d_gene: TRBD1; CDR3nt: TGCAGTGCTATGGGGACAGGGGGCTCCTACGAGCAGTACTTC; CDR3aa: CSAMGTGGSYEQYF